This TCR beta chain was identified during a study of naive and memory T cell subsets. After CD4 positive bead selection, the CD4-negative fraction gave CD8 T cells. CDR3 size: 15 residues. The V gene's germline CDR1 is DFQATT and CDR2 SNEGSKA (reference sequence). Trimming removed 0 bases at V and 6 bases at J, with 17 bases between. The table lists this clonotype with many counts. The antigen is undetermined. Two oligonucleotides, mixed equimolar, formed the beta constant-region primer covering TRBC1 and TRBC2. An oligonucleotide with the SP2 primer and a 12-nucleotide UMI was ligated to the cDNA 3' end. TCRdb passed the UMI-ligation and nested PCR reads through MiXCR, listing each CDR3 protein once. The table lists 100,000 or so distinct CDR3 sequences, about 7% of them singletons. Study-level results: Activation and differentiation may alter RNA-based TCR counts. TCR abundance followed a power law differing between naive and memory subsets.

The sample taken for sequencing was central memory CD4+ T cells from blood. The chain employs TRBV20-1 and TRBJ1-1; possibly TRBD1 for D (5 bases). This TCR came from a human donor in good health. CDR3 DNA sequence: TGCAGTGCTAGAGATAGAGTGGGGCCCGGGGCTGAAGCTTTCTTT. This encodes CSARDRVGPGAEAFF.